The 25 T cell receptor beta chains presented below share a single source sample, sequenced in a study of technical replicates of blood from a handful of donors (TCRdb year 2017). Receptor libraries were prepared by the immunoSEQ multiplex PCR assay. TCRdb re-hosts the immuneACCESS table, in-frame sequences only. Its copies lack some clones; in the studies checked, an unresolved V gene accounts for under half of them, and the cause for the rest is not known. A total of approximately 73,000 clones appear in this sample, 80% to 95% of them only once. The leading ten clones occupy under 0.5% of the sample. Source material: T cells isolated from PBMCs. The receptors were gathered from a human donor in good health.

V is TRBV28 and J is TRBJ2-2; tentatively, D is TRBD2 (6 bases). Germline loops: CDR1 MDHEN, CDR2 SYDVKM. V gave up 5 bases and J gave up 3 bases, with 13 bases separating them. This CDR3 region has 15 residues. Written as DNA, the CDR3 is TGTGCCAGCAGTGATGGGGGGATGGACACCGGGGAGCTGTTTTTT. Translation: CASSDGGMDTGELFF. Full variable domain (rest looked up from reference TRBV28 and TRBJ2-2): DVKVTQSSRYLVKRTGEKVFLECVQDMDHENMFWYRQDPGLGLRLIYFSYDVKMKEKGDIPEGYSVSREKKERFSLILESASTNQTSMYLCASSDGGMDTGELFFGEGSRLTVL.

This clone was picked up a small number of times. The chain recombines TRBV6-1 with TRBJ2-2; D is undetermined. V dropped 4 bases and J dropped 3 bases, with 6 bases sitting between them. The CDR3 extends over 13 amino acids. Looked up from germline, CDR1 is MNHNS and CDR2 is SASEGT. Here the CDR3 DNA reads TGTGCCAGCAGTGGGCCGTACACCGGGGAGCTGTTTTTT. It specifies CASSGPYTGELFF.

The chain has TRBV2 and TRBJ1-5; no definite D call. Germline-derived CDR1 and CDR2 are SNHLY and FYNNEI. CDR3 size: 12 residues. Deletions cut 4 bases from V and 6 bases from J, with 7 bases between. In nucleotides, the CDR3 is TGTGCCAGCAGTGTGGCTGTTCAGCCCCAGCATTTT. Amino acid sequence: CASSVAVQPQHF.

The V call is TRBV13, the J call TRBJ2-1; 7 nucleotides agree with TRBD1. The CDR3 is 14 amino acids. The ends lost 1 base at V and 7 bases at J; junction bases unmatched: 4. Germline V gene lookup returns CDR1 PRHDT and CDR2 FYEKMQ (reference sequence). CDR3 coding DNA: TGTGCCAGCAGCTTAGCGGACAGGAAGAATGAGCAGTTCTTC. Protein sequence: CASSLADRKNEQFF.

The chain is built from TRBV7-3 and TRBJ1-2; the match to TRBD1 covers 7 bases. CDR3 length: 14 amino acids. Germline V gene lookup returns CDR1 SGHTA and CDR2 FQGTGA. Germline trimming cut 1 base from V and 3 bases from J; bases unmatched to any gene: 2. CDR3 region: CASSLIGGHYGYTF. CDR3 nucleotides: TGTGCCAGCAGCTTAATAGGGGGCCACTATGGCTACACCTTC.

This chain uses TRBV6-1 with TRBJ2-3; D might be TRBD2 (5 bases). The CDR3 sequence is 15 residues long. V shed 5 bases and J shed 2 bases, with 14 bases lying between them. The germline V gene encodes CDR1 MNHNS and CDR2 SASEGT. The chain's CDR3 is CASSSLAGDTDTQYF. The CDR3 bases are TGTGCCAGCAGTAGCCTTGCGGGTGACACAGATACGCAGTATTTT.

The rearrangement joins TRBV10-1 to TRBJ2-3; D is undetermined. CDR3 size: 13 residues. Trimming left V 5 bases short and J 4 bases short, with 10 bases between. Per germline, CDR1 WNHNN and CDR2 SYGVQD (reference sequence). This CDR3 is CASSTTQADTQYF. The CDR3 nucleotides read TGCGCCAGCAGTACAACTCAGGCAGATACGCAGTATTTT.

The rearrangement joins TRBV2 to TRBJ1-5, with 7 bases identical to TRBD1. The CDR3 totals 14 residues. In germline, CDR1 is SNHLY, CDR2 FYNNEI. V lost 6 bases and J lost 3; bases outside the gene matches: 5. CDR3 DNA: TGTGCCAGCAGGCCAGACAGGGCCAATCAGCCCCAGCATTTT. This encodes CASRPDRANQPQHF.

The V call is TRBV11-2, the J call TRBJ1-2, with 8 bases aligning to TRBD1. Germline trimming cut 6 bases from V and 7 bases from J; bases unmatched to any gene: 10. The CDR3 totals 14 residues. CDR1 is SGHAT and CDR2 is FQNNGV in the germline V gene. This CDR3 reads CASRSIRGRLGYTF. The CDR3 DNA follows: TGTGCCAGCAGATCGATCAGGGGGCGCCTTGGCTACACCTTC. Full variable domain (remainder filled in from reference TRBV11-2 and TRBJ1-2): EAGVAQSPRYKIIEKRQSVAFWCNPISGHATLYWYQQILGQGPKLLIQFQNNGVVDDSQLPKDRFSAERLKGVDSTLKIQPAKLEDSAVYLCASRSIRGRLGYTFGSGTRLTVV.

The V call is TRBV9, the J call TRBJ2-3; 10 nucleotides align to TRBD2. The junction had 6 bases not matched to a gene; V was cut back by 4 bases and J by 4 bases. Looked up from germline, CDR1 is SGDLS and CDR2 is YYNGEE. CDR3 length: 15 residues. The CDR3 sequence is CASSILAGVSDTQYF. The CDR3 DNA follows: TGTGCCAGCAGCATCCTAGCGGGAGTGTCAGATACGCAGTATTTT.

The DNA of the CDR3 is TGCGCCAGCAGCGTAGCGGGACTAGGTCGGGAGGAGCTGTTTTTT. This sequence encodes CASSVAGLGREELFF. The chain joins TRBV5-1 to TRBJ2-2, with 8 bases lining up with TRBD2. This CDR3 is 15 amino acids long. V was pared by 4 bases and J by 10 bases, with 12 bases of the junction left unmatched. Looked up from germline, CDR1 is SGHRS and CDR2 is YFSETQ.

The genes are TRBV27 and TRBJ2-1, with 7 bases that match TRBD2. The CDR3 totals 15 residues. The junction had 5 bases not matched to a gene; V was cut back by 6 bases and J by 0 bases. Looked up from germline, CDR1 is MNHEY and CDR2 is SMNVEV (reference sequence). The DNA for the CDR3 is TGTGCCAGCAGGCCGGGACTACTCTCCTACAATGAGCAGTTCTTC. Amino acid sequence: CASRPGLLSYNEQFF.

This chain uses TRBV6-5 with TRBJ1-1, with 7 nucleotides matching TRBD1. Germline values: CDR1 MNHEY, CDR2 SVGAGI. V trimming: 7 bases; J trimming: 6 bases; junction bases outside the gene matches: 8. The CDR3 totals 13 residues. CDR3 protein: CASTGQVGAEAFF. The CDR3, as DNA: TGTGCCAGCACTGGACAGGTAGGGGCTGAAGCTTTCTTT.

The gene calls are TRBV11-2 and TRBJ2-3; 9 nucleotides align to TRBD1. In germline, CDR1 is SGHAT, CDR2 FQNNGV. The CDR3 covers 15 residues. With 5 bases clipped from V and 2 bases from J, the junction kept 5 bases outside the gene matches. CDR3 bases: TGTGCCAGCAGCCGGACAGGGGTTGACACAGATACGCAGTATTTT. It is translated as CASSRTGVDTDTQYF. Variable domain in full (rest from reference TRBV11-2 and TRBJ2-3): EAGVAQSPRYKIIEKRQSVAFWCNPISGHATLYWYQQILGQGPKLLIQFQNNGVVDDSQLPKDRFSAERLKGVDSTLKIQPAKLEDSAVYLCASSRTGVDTDTQYFGPGTRLTVL.

V and J are TRBV14 and TRBJ2-7, with no clear D. The V end lost 4 bases, the J end lost 6 bases, and 10 bases lay between the germline ends. The germline V gene has CDR1 SGHDN and CDR2 FVKESK. This CDR3 is built from 12 residues. The CDR3 here is CASSRHVGEQYF. The CDR3 DNA follows: TGTGCCAGCAGCCGACATGTGGGCGAGCAGTACTTC.

The gene calls are TRBV7-2 and TRBJ2-1; perhaps TRBD1 as D (5 bases). The V gene lost 3 bases and the J gene lost 9 bases, with 9 bases spanning the gap. CDR1 is SGHTA and CDR2 is FQGNSA in the germline V gene. CDR3 length: 12 residues. DNA of the CDR3: TGTGCCAGCAGCTTCTCAGGGATTGAGCAGTTCTTC. This translates into CASSFSGIEQFF. Full variable domain (outside the CDR3, taken from reference TRBV7-2 and TRBJ2-1): GAGVSQSPSNKVTEKGKDVELRCDPISGHTALYWYRQSLGQGLEFLIYFQGNSAPDKSGLPSDRFSAERTGGSVSTLTIQRTQQEDSAVYLCASSFSGIEQFFGPGTRLTVL.

The chain joins TRBV7-2 to TRBJ1-5; 7 bases match TRBD1. CDR1 is SGHTA, CDR2 FQGNSA, per germline. The CDR3 has 16 amino acids. After removal of 5 bases from V and 8 bases from J, the junction contained 15 bases not matched to a gene. For the CDR3, the DNA is TGTGCCAGCAGCCCCACAGGACAGGTGGTTAGAGAGCCCCAGCATTTT. Translated, it gives CASSPTGQVVREPQHF. Based on the CDR3 plus reference TRBV7-2 and TRBJ1-5, the full variable domain is GAGVSQSPSNKVTEKGKDVELRCDPISGHTALYWYRQSLGQGLEFLIYFQGNSAPDKSGLPSDRFSAERTGGSVSTLTIQRTQQEDSAVYLCASSPTGQVVREPQHFGDGTRLSIL.

The chain couples TRBV19 to TRBJ1-2; tentative D call: TRBD1 (6 bases). Germline CDR1 and CDR2: LNHDA and SQIVND (reference sequence). This CDR3 spans 15 amino acids. V was clipped by 1 base and J by 2 bases, with 11 bases between them. CDR3 DNA sequence: TGTGCCAGTAGTATAGTACTCCAGGGGAACTATGGCTACACCTTC. This gives the protein CASSIVLQGNYGYTF.

The gene calls are TRBV2 and TRBJ2-7; TRBD1 matches 11 bases. The V gene end was trimmed by 8 bases and the J gene end by 0 bases; junction bases not matched to a gene: 3. Germline CDR1 is SNHLY and CDR2 is FYNNEI. This CDR3 spans 14 amino acids. The CDR3 sequence is CASGQGAISYEQYF. The CDR3 region has the DNA TGTGCCAGCGGACAGGGGGCGATCTCCTACGAGCAGTACTTC.

This chain uses TRBV6-5 with TRBJ1-2; the D gene is possibly TRBD1 (6 bases). CDR1 is MNHEY, CDR2 SVGAGI, per germline. Trimming left V 5 bases short and J 8 bases short, with 12 bases between. The CDR3 loop spans 12 amino acids. The CDR3 reads CASSQTGQGYTF. Here the CDR3 DNA reads TGTGCCAGCAGTCAAACAGGGCAAGGCTACACCTTC.

This chain connects TRBV4-2 to TRBJ2-1; TRBD2 agrees at 8 bases. CDR1 is LGHNA, CDR2 YNFKEQ, per germline. V dropped 4 bases and J dropped 3; count of bases not matched to a gene: 2. The CDR3 totals 14 residues. Written as DNA, the CDR3 is TGTGCCAGCAGCCCGGGACTAGACTACAATGAGCAGTTCTTC. Translating gives CASSPGLDYNEQFF.

CDR3 residues: CASIYDTEAFF. In nucleotides, the CDR3 is TGTGCCAGCATCTACGACACTGAAGCTTTCTTT. The chain uses TRBV2 and TRBJ1-1; D remains unclear. This CDR3 is built from 11 residues. Germline CDR1 SNHLY, CDR2 FYNNEI. V was trimmed by 7 bases and J by 3 bases, leaving 6 bases between them.

The chain is built from TRBV19 and TRBJ1-5; possible D gene TRBD1, 5 bases. CDR1 and CDR2 from the germline V gene are LNHDA and SQIVND (reference sequence). The germline V and J ends were trimmed by 9 bases and 0 bases, with 15 bases remaining between them. The CDR3 length is 15 residues. CDR3 amino acids: CASLTTGVSNQPQHF. Written as DNA, the CDR3 is TGTGCCAGCCTCACTACAGGAGTTAGCAATCAGCCCCAGCATTTT.

The V gene is TRBV5-4, the J gene TRBJ2-7; TRBD2 matches 11 bases. V was clipped by 4 bases and J by 2 bases; unmatched bases: 2. The CDR3 is 14 residues long. CDR1 is SGHNT and CDR2 is YYREEE in the germline V gene (reference sequence). CDR3 amino acids: CASSMGLAAYEQYF. The CDR3 bases are TGTGCCAGCAGCATGGGACTAGCGGCCTACGAGCAGTACTTC.

CDR3 loop: CASTGNTGELFF. CDR3 DNA sequence: TGCGCCAGCACCGGGAACACCGGGGAGCTGTTTTTT. This chain links TRBV10-2 with TRBJ2-2; D is undetermined. Germline assignment: CDR1 WSHSY and CDR2 SAAADI. CDR3 length equals 12 residues. V gave up 7 bases and J gave up 1 base, with 4 bases separating them.